This TCR beta chain was sequenced during a study of CD8 T cells in ankylosing spondylitis. MiXCR, run by TCRdb on the 5' RACE reads, gives a single entry per CDR3 protein. The repertoire consists of around 490,000 distinct CDR3 sequences, with about 5% occurring once and the leading ten covering 3% to 4.5%. Whole-study findings and limits: Existing reports had already noted some motif variants in reactive arthritis synovial fluid and blood. Roughly 8 highly homologous variants made up a TCR beta motif that seemed to typify ankylosing spondylitis blood.

A few counts support this clonotype. Its antigen remains unidentified. CDR3 size: 15 residues. Germline lookup yields CDR1 MGHDK and CDR2 SYGVNS. Trimming took off 4 bases at V and 7 bases at J, with 17 bases between the two ends. This TCR came from a male donor with ankylosing spondylitis. The sample comprised blood, either unsorted or a sorted T cell fraction (not recorded which). The chain uses TRBV25-1 and TRBJ2-1, with D perhaps matching TRBD2 (6 bases). The CDR3 spells CASSGRFGRFNEQFF. The CDR3 DNA reads TGTGCCAGCAGTGGGCGTTTCGGGAGATTTAATGAGCAGTTCTTC.